The 16 T cell receptor beta chains below come from one sample, sequenced in a study of blood T cell repertoires in COVID-19. The data were produced by immunoSEQ multiplex PCR, yet TCRdb's version contains in-frame clones alone and is incomplete. The sample consists of just over 95,000 clones, more than 75% of them appearing once. The source material was peripheral blood. The receptors originated from a human donor in a cohort sampled during active COVID-19.

The chain employs TRBV20-1 and TRBJ1-1, with TRBD1 identical over 7 bases. V lost 3 bases to trimming and J lost 6 bases; unmatched junction nucleotides: 10. The CDR3 has 14 residues. The germline CDR1 and CDR2 sequences are DFQATT and SNEGSKA (reference sequence). The CDR3 DNA sequence: TGCAGTGCTAGTAACAGGGGTGGGTTCGCTGAAGCTTTCTTT. This codes for CSASNRGGFAEAFF.

V gene TRBV27 combines with J gene TRBJ1-1; 10 bases match TRBD1. CDR3 size: 14 residues. CDR1 is MNHEY, CDR2 SMNVEV, per germline (reference sequence). Unmatched junction bases numbered 7, after V lost 6 bases and J lost 6 bases. DNA for the CDR3: TGTGCCAGCAGCCTGGGGACAGGGGACCCTGAAGCTTTCTTT. This gives the protein CASSLGTGDPEAFF.

The CDR3 loop reads CASSTGGFGYTF. CDR3 sequence (DNA): TGTGCCAGCAGCACAGGGGGTTTTGGCTACACCTTC. V and J are TRBV27 and TRBJ1-2; 8 bases agree with TRBD1. Germline CDR1 and CDR2: MNHEY and SMNVEV (reference sequence). V was pared by 6 bases and J by 7 bases, with 4 bases of the junction left unmatched. The CDR3 extends over 12 amino acids.

Only one count was recorded for this clone. CDR3 residues: CASSVGTSGIKGETQYF. Written as DNA, the CDR3 is TGTGCCAGCAGCGTCGGGACTAGCGGAATCAAGGGGGAGACCCAGTACTTC. The chain recombines TRBV11-2 with TRBJ2-5; 11 positions match TRBD2. J lost 5 bases, V lost 5 bases, and 13 bases had no gene match. The CDR3 extends over 17 amino acids. CDR1 SGHAT and CDR2 FQNNGV come from the germline V gene.

In its sample, this clone was seen a few times. This chain links TRBV29-1 with TRBJ1-1; 8 bases map to TRBD1. Trimming took 4 bases from V and 4 from J; bases not matched to a gene: 2. The CDR3 has 12 amino acids. The germline V gene encodes CDR1 SQVTM and CDR2 ANQGSEA. CDR3 in DNA: TGCAGCGTTGGGGGACAGGCCACTGAAGCTTTCTTT. Translating gives CSVGGQATEAFF.

V and J are TRBV7-9 and TRBJ2-2; a weak D match, TRBD1 (5 bases). CDR3 length equals 17 residues. Trimming shortened V by 2 bases and J by 5 bases, and 18 bases separated the two germline ends. CDR1 is SEHNR and CDR2 is FQNEAQ in the germline V gene (reference sequence). The CDR3 nucleotides read TGTGCCAGCAGCTTATCATTCTGGGGAAAGGGGACCGGGGAGCTGTTTTTT. As protein: CASSLSFWGKGTGELFF.

This clone was detected a few times. The chain carries TRBV7-9 and TRBJ1-6; D call uncertain. The V and J ends lost 7 bases and 8 bases respectively, with 12 bases between them. The germline CDR1 and CDR2 sequences are SEHNR and FQNEAQ (reference sequence). There are 13 residues in the CDR3. The CDR3 is CASNELKDSPLHF. As DNA, the CDR3 is TGTGCCAGCAACGAGCTTAAAGATTCACCCCTCCACTTT.

This chain uses TRBV11-2 with TRBJ1-6, with D hard to call. CDR1 is SGHAT and CDR2 is FQNNGV in the germline V gene. This CDR3 spans 15 amino acids. V lost 4 bases and J 7 bases, leaving 14 bases between the germline ends. The CDR3 region is CASSSEAAGNSPLHF. The CDR3 bases are TGTGCCAGCAGCTCTGAGGCAGCCGGGAATTCACCCCTCCACTTT.

The genes are TRBV6-5 and TRBJ1-6; D is perhaps TRBD1 (5 bases). The CDR3 loop spans 13 amino acids. V was cut by 2 bases and J by 11 bases, with 10 bases left in between. Germline V gene sequence: CDR1 MNHEY, CDR2 SVGAGI. The CDR3 sequence is CASSYGGLAPLHF. As DNA, the CDR3 is TGTGCCAGCAGTTACGGGGGACTGGCACCCCTCCACTTT.

Only one count was recorded for this clone. CDR3 DNA sequence: TGTGCCAGCAGTCCTGGACTAGCGGGAGATCGTGGTGAGCAGTTCTTC. Amino acid sequence: CASSPGLAGDRGEQFF. The chain combines TRBV2 with TRBJ2-1; 13 nucleotides agree with TRBD2. V was clipped by 5 bases and J by 9 bases; unmatched bases: 10. The germline V gene encodes CDR1 SNHLY and CDR2 FYNNEI. This CDR3 region has 16 residues.

V gene TRBV6-5 combines with J gene TRBJ1-2; 10 bases align to TRBD1. There are 15 residues in the CDR3. The junction had 5 bases not matched to a gene; V was cut back by 5 bases and J by 2 bases. Germline CDR1 MNHEY, CDR2 SVGAGI. In DNA form, the CDR3 reads TGTGCCAGCAGTCCGGGACAGGGGATCAACTATGGCTACACCTTC. Translation: CASSPGQGINYGYTF.

The table lists this clone with a count of one. DNA for the CDR3: TGTGCCAGCAGCTTAGTTGGTCAGGGGCTACTAGGGGACAATGAGCAGTTCTTC. It is translated as CASSLVGQGLLGDNEQFF. The chain couples TRBV7-9 to TRBJ2-1; weak D call: TRBD1 (6 bases). Germline CDR1 and CDR2: SEHNR and FQNEAQ (reference sequence). V was trimmed by 1 base and J by 5 bases, leaving 21 bases between them. This CDR3 comprises 18 residues.

This chain joins TRBV6-5 and TRBJ1-6; tentatively, D is TRBD1 (6 bases). The CDR3 spans 15 residues. Trimming removed 7 bases from V and 8 bases from J, with 18 bases in between. Germline loops: CDR1 MNHEY, CDR2 SVGAGI. This CDR3 reads CASKARRGRDSPLHF. The DNA of the CDR3 is TGTGCCAGCAAGGCCCGCAGGGGCAGGGATTCACCCCTCCACTTT.

The count of this clone is one. The gene calls are TRBV6-4 and TRBJ1-4; TRBD1 agrees at 10 bases. Germline lookup yields CDR1 MRHNA and CDR2 SNTAGT. The V segment lost 0 bases and the J segment 5 bases; nucleotides outside the gene matches: 3. The CDR3 contains 16 residues. DNA for the CDR3: TGTGCCAGCAGTGACTCTGGGGGACAGGGGAATGAAAAACTGTTTTTT. Protein product: CASSDSGGQGNEKLFF.

The chain carries TRBV7-9 and TRBJ1-3; TRBD1 might be the D (6 bases). There are 17 residues in the CDR3. Germline CDR1 SEHNR, CDR2 FQNEAQ (reference sequence). The V end lost 5 bases, the J end lost 0 bases, and 17 bases lay between the germline ends. CDR3 sequence reads: CASSAQGTGYSGNTIYF. The CDR3 DNA reads TGTGCCAGCAGCGCACAGGGTACAGGGTACTCTGGAAACACCATATATTTT.

This chain joins TRBV7-9 and TRBJ2-5, with unresolved D. The germline gives CDR1 SEHNR, CDR2 FQNEAQ (reference sequence). CDR3 length equals 13 residues. The germline V and J ends were trimmed by 2 bases and 5 bases, with 9 bases remaining between them. CDR3: CASSLTTSETQYF. The CDR3 DNA reads as TGTGCCAGCAGCTTAACCACTTCGGAGACCCAGTACTTC.